This T cell receptor (beta chain) was captured by sequencing in a study of human T cells and chemical hapten exposure. TCRdb re-called the RACE reads with MiXCR, one entry per CDR3 protein. In the table there are 140,000 or so distinct CDR3 sequences, approximately 10% of which are singletons. Germline assignment: CDR1 LGHDT and CDR2 YNNKEL (reference sequence). The CDR3 covers 15 residues. The ends lost 4 bases at V and 7 bases at J; junction bases unmatched: 12. Time point defined: patch test 2, 6 weeks after DPC sensitization. Treatment described: therapeutic diphenylcyclopropenone sensitization with weekly scalp DPC.

Sequencing used whole blood, obtained in connection with sensitization to the hapten diphenylcyclopropenone (DPC). This clonotype was sampled from a woman between 45 and 65 years old with alopecia areata. Some clones in this sample may be carry-over from other donors' samples. The chain employs TRBV3-1 and TRBJ1-2; TRBD1 aligns across 7 bases. The chain's CDR3 is CASSLGQPSGSGYTF. CDR3 sequence (DNA): TGTGCCAGCAGCCTGGGACAGCCTTCGGGGAGTGGCTACACCTTC. Based on the CDR3 plus reference TRBV3-1 and TRBJ1-2, the full variable domain is DTAVSQTPKYLVTQMGNDKSIKCEQNLGHDTMYWYKQDSKKFLKIMFSYNNKELIINETVPNRFSPKSPDKAHLNLHINSLELGDSAVYFCASSLGQPSGSGYTFGSGTRLTVV.